The 23 T cell receptor beta chains presented below share a single source sample, sequenced in a study of shared clonotypes between healthy human individuals. Data came from immunoSEQ multiplex PCR; TCRdb stores just in-frame clones and leaves some out. The sample includes under 600,000 clones, around 78% of them seen just once. Input material: PBMCs. These TCRs come from a woman aged 40 to 50 in good health. Some clones in this sample may be carry-over from other donors' samples.

The chain uses TRBV19 and TRBJ2-1; 7 nucleotides match TRBD1. Germline CDR1 and CDR2: LNHDA and SQIVND (reference sequence). The trim removed 4 bases at V and 12 bases at J, leaving 9 bases unmatched. The CDR3 totals 13 residues. In DNA form, the CDR3 reads TGTGCCAGTAGTACAACAGGGGAAAGCGGGCAGTTCTTC. It translates to CASSTTGESGQFF.

This chain joins TRBV15 and TRBJ1-3, with D perhaps TRBD1 (5 bases). V lost 3 bases and J lost 0, with 15 bases in between. The germline CDR1 and CDR2 sequences are LNHNV and YYDKDF (reference sequence). The CDR3 extends over 17 amino acids. CDR3 amino acids: CATSRGPLGVSGNTIYF. CDR3 sequence (DNA): TGTGCCACCAGCAGGGGACCCCTGGGGGTCTCTGGAAACACCATATATTTT.

This clone showed up just a few times. The genes are TRBV5-1 and TRBJ1-1, with 7 bases lining up with TRBD1. The germline CDR1 and CDR2 sequences are SGHRS and YFSETQ. The CDR3 is made up of 14 amino acids. J gave up 1 base and V 4 bases, and 4 bases lay outside the gene matches. CDR3 region: CASSPGQSNTEAFF. The CDR3 region has the DNA TGCGCCAGCAGCCCGGGACAGTCGAACACTGAAGCTTTCTTT.

The V and J genes are TRBV5-3 and TRBJ1-6; tentative D call: TRBD1 (6 bases). TRBV5-3 is given ORF status, its function remaining uncertain. Trimming removed 0 bases from V and 6 bases from J, with 19 bases in between. This CDR3 has 18 amino acids. This CDR3 reads CARSLALRGDNLNSPLHF. CDR3 in DNA: TGTGCCAGAAGCTTGGCCTTAAGGGGGGACAATCTTAATTCACCCCTCCACTTT.

As regards this clone: Likely a read error: the CDR3 ends without its conserved phenylalanine or tryptophan. The limits of the CDR3 on the DNA are not certain, so only TCRdb's listed CDR3 is given. The rearrangement joins TRBV2 to TRBJ1-4; the table assigns TRBD1, which was not confirmed against the DNA. Per germline, CDR1 SNHLY and CDR2 FYNNEI. With termini counted, the CDR3 has 12 amino acids. The CDR3 region is CASSQRPGQGVL.

This clone was counted once. V is TRBV7-2 and J is TRBJ2-2; D perhaps matches TRBD1 (6 bases). The CDR3 consists of 13 residues. Trimming cost V 4 bases and J 7 bases, with 10 bases left between them. Germline CDR1 SGHTA, CDR2 FQGNSA. CDR3 DNA: TGTGCCAGCAGCTGGACAGTAGGCGGGGAGCTGTTTTTT. This translates into CASSWTVGGELFF.

CDR3 DNA sequence: TGCGCCAGCAGCCATTCGGGAGGCTCCTACGAGCAGTACTTC. Translated: CASSHSGGSYEQYF. This chain connects TRBV4-1 to TRBJ2-5; 7 nucleotides match TRBD2. The J call may not be correct, given that the DNA end is closer to TRBJ2-7. The CDR3 length is 14 residues. Germline V gene lookup returns CDR1 MGHRA and CDR2 YSYEKL.

The rearrangement joins TRBV7-2 to TRBJ1-2, with 7 nucleotides matching TRBD1. The V segment lost 2 bases and the J segment 1 base; nucleotides outside the gene matches: 4. Germline CDR1 reads SGHTA; CDR2 reads FQGNSA. This CDR3 is built from 15 residues. DNA of the CDR3: TGTGCCAGCAGCTTATCGACAGGGAATAACTATGGCTACACCTTC. Its translation is CASSLSTGNNYGYTF.

Note on this clone: The sample carries other DNA sequences with the same CDR3. The chain recombines TRBV18 with TRBJ1-1; 9 nucleotides line up with TRBD1. Germline V gene sequence: CDR1 KGHSH, CDR2 LQKENI. V lost 6 bases to trimming and J lost 0 bases; unmatched junction nucleotides: 5. This CDR3 comprises 15 residues. CDR3 in amino acids: CASSPRTGVNTEAFF. The DNA for the CDR3 is TGTGCCAGCTCGCCGAGGACAGGGGTGAACACTGAAGCTTTCTTT.

A single count supports this clone. A much bigger clone sits one base away, suggesting this may be a read error. The identical CDR3 is also encoded by other nucleotide sequences in the sample. The V call is TRBV5-1, the J call TRBJ1-2; a possible D gene is TRBD1 (5 bases). Germline CDR1 and CDR2: SGHRS and YFSETQ. The CDR3 contains 16 residues. V lost 3 bases and J 7 bases, leaving 22 bases between the germline ends. The DNA for the CDR3 is TGCGCCAGCAGCTCCAACCCGGGGCAGGGACGCGGTGGCTACACCTTC. As protein: CASSSNPGQGRGGYTF.

The V and J genes are TRBV30 and TRBJ1-4; D ambiguous. Deletions cut 5 bases from V and 8 bases from J, with 12 bases between. The V gene's germline CDR1 is GTSNPN and CDR2 SVGIG (reference sequence). The CDR3 length is 12 residues. The CDR3 nucleotides are TGTGCCTGGTCGGGTCCCGGGGAAAAACTGTTTTTT. Its protein is CAWSGPGEKLFF.

The V call is TRBV6-5, the J call TRBJ1-5; 9 nucleotides match TRBD1. This CDR3 is 13 amino acids long. Trimming removed 4 bases from V and 5 bases from J; junction bases left unmatched: 0. Germline CDR1 MNHEY, CDR2 SVGAGI. Here the CDR3 DNA reads TGTGCCAGCAGTTGGGACAGGGATCAGCCCCAGCATTTT. Its translation: CASSWDRDQPQHF.

This chain joins TRBV19 and TRBJ1-1; D unresolved. The CDR3 length is 14 residues. Germline CDR1 reads LNHDA; CDR2 reads SQIVND (reference sequence). Between the trimmed V and J ends, which lost 3 bases and 0 bases, there was a span of 8 bases. The CDR3 spells CASSIRDMNTEAFF. The CDR3 nucleotides are TGTGCCAGTAGTATCAGAGATATGAACACTGAAGCTTTCTTT.

The chain has TRBV10-3 and TRBJ2-6; either TRBD1 or TRBD2 may supply D (5 bases each). Trimming stripped 11 bases from V and 0 bases from J, with 11 bases between. Germline CDR1 is ENHRY and CDR2 is SYGVKD. The CDR3 is 14 residues long. CDR3 bases: TGTGCCTCCGGGACCTCCTCTGGGGCCAACGTCCTGACTTTC. Its translation: CASGTSSGANVLTF.

As concerns this clone: It differs at one base from a far larger clone, so likely a read error. The chain uses TRBV27 and TRBJ1-5, with a weak D call TRBD1 (6 bases). The CDR3 is 16 amino acids. V shed 5 bases and J shed 3 bases, with 17 bases lying between them. The germline gives CDR1 MNHEY, CDR2 SMNVEV (reference sequence). In DNA form, the CDR3 reads TGTGCCAGCAGTGCTTCTAGCACAGGGTTCAATCAGCCCCAGCATTTT. Residues: CASSASSTGFNQPQHF.

The genes are TRBV11-2 and TRBJ2-1; 8 nucleotides agree with TRBD1. J gave up 8 bases and V 0 bases, and 6 bases lay outside the gene matches. The length of the CDR3 is 15 residues. Germline values: CDR1 SGHAT, CDR2 FQNNGV. For the CDR3, the DNA is TGTGCCAGCAGCTTAGAGTGGCAGGGGGCTCATGAGCAGTTCTTC. Protein: CASSLEWQGAHEQFF.

The chain has TRBV5-1 and TRBJ2-5; no reliable D call. This CDR3 has 15 amino acids. Looked up from germline, CDR1 is SGHRS and CDR2 is YFSETQ. V gave up 3 bases and J gave up 3 bases, with 15 bases separating them. The CDR3 loop is CASSSAGAWEETQYF. Written as DNA, the CDR3 is TGCGCCAGCAGCTCGGCAGGAGCATGGGAAGAGACCCAGTACTTC.

This clone was seen at least ten times. The chain has TRBV11-2 and TRBJ1-1, with D possibly TRBD1 on 6 matching bases. The CDR3 runs to 13 residues. V lost 3 bases and J lost 11, with 16 bases in between. Germline V gene sequence: CDR1 SGHAT, CDR2 FQNNGV. In DNA form, the CDR3 reads TGTGCCAGCAGCTTTGGAGGAGGACAGAAGGCTTTCTTT. Protein product: CASSFGGGQKAFF.

This clone appeared once. The chain's CDR3 is CASSLVRTDTQYF. The DNA for the CDR3 is TGTGCCAGCAGCTTAGTCCGCACAGATACGCAGTATTTT. The chain is built from TRBV11-2 and TRBJ2-3; D gene unclear. Trimming cost V 1 base and J 1 base, with 3 bases left between them. CDR3 length: 13 amino acids. Looked up from germline, CDR1 is SGHAT and CDR2 is FQNNGV. The complete variable domain, with remaining parts taken from reference TRBV11-2 and TRBJ2-3, reads EAGVAQSPRYKIIEKRQSVAFWCNPISGHATLYWYQQILGQGPKLLIQFQNNGVVDDSQLPKDRFSAERLKGVDSTLKIQPAKLEDSAVYLCASSLVRTDTQYFGPGTRLTVL.

Concerning this clone itself: Its ends do not fully match the called genes, so a read error is possible. The rearrangement links TRBV7-7 to TRBJ2-2; TRBD2 aligns across 11 bases. CDR1 SSHAT and CDR2 FNYEAQ come from the germline V gene (reference sequence). The CDR3 is 16 amino acids. The CDR3 sequence: CASSSLAGGGTGELFF. In DNA form, the CDR3 reads TGTGCTAGCAGCTCCCTAGCGGGAGGTGGCACCGGGGAGCTGTTTTTT. The complete variable domain, with remaining parts taken from reference TRBV7-7 and TRBJ2-2, reads GAGVSQSPRYKVTKRGQDVTLRCDPISSHATLYWYQQALGQGPEFLTYFNYEAQPDKSGLPSDRFSAERPEGSISTLTIQRTEQRDSAMYRCASSSLAGGGTGELFFGEGSRLTVL.

The chain joins TRBV27 to TRBJ2-5; D is perhaps TRBD1 (6 bases). Trimming removed 3 bases at V and 5 bases at J, with 7 bases between. Germline V gives CDR1 MNHEY, CDR2 SMNVEV (reference sequence). The CDR3 sequence is 12 residues long. DNA of the CDR3: TGTGCCAGCAGTTTGAGGGGGGAGACCCAGTACTTC. This encodes CASSLRGETQYF.

About this clone: This sample also contains other DNA sequences that code for the same CDR3. This sequence joins TRBV5-1 and TRBJ2-2, with D hard to call. CDR1 is SGHRS, CDR2 YFSETQ, per germline. CDR3 length: 15 residues. Trimming cost V 2 bases and J 0 bases, with 8 bases left between them. The CDR3 DNA follows: TGCGCCAGCAGCTTAGGTGGGGCGAACACCGGGGAGCTGTTTTTT. Translation: CASSLGGANTGELFF.

The V call is TRBV7-2, the J call TRBJ2-7; D unclear. The CDR3 extends over 14 amino acids. Between the trimmed V and J ends, which lost 5 bases and 0 bases, there was a span of 11 bases. Germline CDR1 is SGHTA and CDR2 is FQGNSA. Written as DNA, the CDR3 is TGTGCCAGCAGCCCCGGACGCCTCTCCTACGAGCAGTACTTC. Its protein product is CASSPGRLSYEQYF.